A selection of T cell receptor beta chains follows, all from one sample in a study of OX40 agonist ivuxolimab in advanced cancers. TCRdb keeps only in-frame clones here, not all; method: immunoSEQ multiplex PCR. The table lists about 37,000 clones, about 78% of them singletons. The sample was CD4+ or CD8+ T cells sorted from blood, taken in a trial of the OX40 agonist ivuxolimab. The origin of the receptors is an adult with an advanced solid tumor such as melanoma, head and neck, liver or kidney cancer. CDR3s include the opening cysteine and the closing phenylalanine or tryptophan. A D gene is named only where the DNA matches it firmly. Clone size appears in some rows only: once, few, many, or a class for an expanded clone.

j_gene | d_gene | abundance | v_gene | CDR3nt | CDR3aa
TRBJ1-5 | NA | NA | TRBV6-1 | TGTGCCAGCAGTGAGGGGAGGCAGGGGTTGGCCAATCAGCCCCAGCATTTT | CASSEGRQGLANQPQHF
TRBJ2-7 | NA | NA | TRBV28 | TGTGCCAGCACCCCCCCCTATAGCTACGAGCAGTACTTC | CASTPPYSYEQYF
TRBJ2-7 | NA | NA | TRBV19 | TGTGCCAGTAGTATGACAGGTGCCCTCTCCTACGAGCAGTACTTC | CASSMTGALSYEQYF
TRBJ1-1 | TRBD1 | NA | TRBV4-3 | TGCGCCAGCAGCCAAGATTCAGGGGGCTGGACTGAAGCTTTCTTT | CASSQDSGGWTEAFF
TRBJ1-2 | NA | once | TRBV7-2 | TGTGCCAGCAGCTTACAGGCTTCGGGCGGATCTAACTATGGCTACACCTTC | CASSLQASGGSNYGYTF
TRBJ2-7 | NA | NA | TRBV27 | TGTGCCAGCAGTTCTGGACAGTATCATTACGAGCAGTACTTC | CASSSGQYHYEQYF
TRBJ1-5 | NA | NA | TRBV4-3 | TGCGCCAGCAGCCAAGCCCCGACGGATCAGCCCCAGCATTTT | CASSQAPTDQPQHF
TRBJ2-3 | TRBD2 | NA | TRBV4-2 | TGTGCCAGCAGCCAAGAGAACAGCGGGAGTATAGGAGATACGCAGTATTTT | CASSQENSGSIGDTQYF
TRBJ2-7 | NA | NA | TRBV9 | TGTGCCAGCAGCTCGGGGGATGCCTACGAGCAGTACTTC | CASSSGDAYEQYF
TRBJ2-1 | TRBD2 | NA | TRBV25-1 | TGTGCCAGCAGTGAATTGGGGACTAGCGTGGGCTCCTACAATGAGCAGTTCTTC | CASSELGTSVGSYNEQFF
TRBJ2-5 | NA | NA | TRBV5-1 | TGCGCCAGCAGCTTGGGGGGGCAAGAGACCCAGTACTTC | CASSLGGQETQYF
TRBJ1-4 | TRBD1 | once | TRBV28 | TGTGCCAGCAGCGTTAGAACAGGGGCCAGCTTTAATGAAAAACTGTTTTTT | CASSVRTGASFNEKLFF
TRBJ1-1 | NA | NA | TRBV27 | TGTGCCAGCAGTTTTTCAGTAATGAACACTGAAGCTTTCTTT | CASSFSVMNTEAFF
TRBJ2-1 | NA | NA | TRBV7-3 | TGTGCCAGCAGCGATCCGGACAGTCCCCCCTACAATGAGCAGTTCTTC | CASSDPDSPPYNEQFF
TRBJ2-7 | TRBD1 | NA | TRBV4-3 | TGCGCCAGCAGCCAATACAGGGGATCTACCTACGAGCAGTACTTC | CASSQYRGSTYEQYF
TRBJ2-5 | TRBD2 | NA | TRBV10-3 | TGTGCCATCGCCCCCACTAGCGGGGGTACAGAGACCCAGTACTTC | CAIAPTSGGTETQYF
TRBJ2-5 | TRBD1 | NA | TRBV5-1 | TGCGCCAGCAGCCAAACAGGGGGCTATAACCAAGAGACCCAGTACTTC | CASSQTGGYNQETQYF
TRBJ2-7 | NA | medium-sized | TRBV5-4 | TGTGCCAGCAGCTTGGAAGGCATCACCTACGAGCAGTACTTC | CASSLEGITYEQYF
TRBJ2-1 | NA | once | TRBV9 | TGTGCCAGCAGCGTAGTTGGCGGGTTAAACTCCTACAATGAGCAGTTCTTC | CASSVVGGLNSYNEQFF